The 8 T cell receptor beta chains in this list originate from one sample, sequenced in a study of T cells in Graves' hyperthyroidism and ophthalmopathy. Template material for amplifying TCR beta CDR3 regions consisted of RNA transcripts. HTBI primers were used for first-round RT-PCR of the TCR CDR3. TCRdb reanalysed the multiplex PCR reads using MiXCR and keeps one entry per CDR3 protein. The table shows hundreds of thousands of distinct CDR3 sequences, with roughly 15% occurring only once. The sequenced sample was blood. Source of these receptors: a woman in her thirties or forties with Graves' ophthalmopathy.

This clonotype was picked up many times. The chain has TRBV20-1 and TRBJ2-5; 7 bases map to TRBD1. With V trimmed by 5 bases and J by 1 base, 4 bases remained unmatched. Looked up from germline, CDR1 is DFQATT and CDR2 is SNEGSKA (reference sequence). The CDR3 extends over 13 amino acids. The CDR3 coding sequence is TGCAGTGCTTTGGGACAGTCCCAAGAGACCCAGTACTTC. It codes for CSALGQSQETQYF.

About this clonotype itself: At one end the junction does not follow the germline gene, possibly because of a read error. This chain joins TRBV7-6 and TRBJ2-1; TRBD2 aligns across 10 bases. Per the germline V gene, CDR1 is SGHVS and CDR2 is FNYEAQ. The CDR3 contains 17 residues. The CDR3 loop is CASSLDIAGGLYIEQFF. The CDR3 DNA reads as TGTGCCAGCAGCTTGGATATAGCGGGAGGATTGTACATTGAGCAGTTCTTC. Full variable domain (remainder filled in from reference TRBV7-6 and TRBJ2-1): GAGVSQSPRYKVTKRGQDVALRCDPISGHVSLYWYRQALGQGPEFLTYFNYEAQQDKSGLPNDRFSAERPEGSISTLTIQRTEQRDSAMYRCASSLDIAGGLYIEQFFGPGTRLTVL.

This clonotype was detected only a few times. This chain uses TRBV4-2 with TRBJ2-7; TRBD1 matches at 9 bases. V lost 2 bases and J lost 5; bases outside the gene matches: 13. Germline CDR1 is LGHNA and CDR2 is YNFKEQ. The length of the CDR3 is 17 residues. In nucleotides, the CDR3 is TGTGCCAGCAGCCAACTGTTCGCCGGACAGGGGAGCGACGAGCAGTACTTC. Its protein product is CASSQLFAGQGSDEQYF.

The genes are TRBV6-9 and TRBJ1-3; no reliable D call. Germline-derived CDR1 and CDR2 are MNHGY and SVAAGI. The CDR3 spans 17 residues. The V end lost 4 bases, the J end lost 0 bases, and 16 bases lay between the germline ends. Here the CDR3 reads CASSSWAGRISGNTIYF. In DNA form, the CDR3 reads TGTGCCAGCAGTTCTTGGGCTGGACGGATCTCTGGAAACACCATATATTTT.

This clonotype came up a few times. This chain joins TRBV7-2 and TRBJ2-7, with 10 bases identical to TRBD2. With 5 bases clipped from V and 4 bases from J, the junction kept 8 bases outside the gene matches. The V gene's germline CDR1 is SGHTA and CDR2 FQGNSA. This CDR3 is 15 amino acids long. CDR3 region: CASSNSGGAMYEQYF. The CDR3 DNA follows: TGTGCCAGCAGCAACAGCGGGGGGGCGATGTACGAGCAGTACTTC. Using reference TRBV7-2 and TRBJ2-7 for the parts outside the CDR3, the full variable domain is GAGVSQSPSNKVTEKGKDVELRCDPISGHTALYWYRQSLGQGLEFLIYFQGNSAPDKSGLPSDRFSAERTGGSVSTLTIQRTQQEDSAVYLCASSNSGGAMYEQYFGPGTRLTVT.

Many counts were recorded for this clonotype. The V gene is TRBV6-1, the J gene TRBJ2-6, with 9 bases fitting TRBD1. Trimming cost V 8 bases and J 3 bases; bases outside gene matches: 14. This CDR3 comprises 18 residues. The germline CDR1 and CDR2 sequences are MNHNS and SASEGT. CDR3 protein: CASERPGQGISGANVLTF. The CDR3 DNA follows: TGTGCCAGCGAACGACCGGGACAGGGTATTAGTGGGGCCAACGTCCTGACTTTC.

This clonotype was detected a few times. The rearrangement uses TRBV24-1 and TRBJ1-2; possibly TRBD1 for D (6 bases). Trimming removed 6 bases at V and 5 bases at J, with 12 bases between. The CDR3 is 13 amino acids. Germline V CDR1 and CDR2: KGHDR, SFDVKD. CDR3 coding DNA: TGTGCCACCAGTCGGGACACCCTTTATGGCTACACCTTC. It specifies CATSRDTLYGYTF.

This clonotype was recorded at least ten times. CDR3 protein: CASSPAKNTEAFF. In DNA, the CDR3 is TGTGCCAGCAGCCCTGCCAAGAACACTGAAGCTTTCTTT. The chain joins TRBV28 to TRBJ1-1; D is undetermined. V was cut by 6 bases and J by 1 base, with 9 bases left in between. CDR1 is MDHEN and CDR2 is SYDVKM in the germline V gene. The CDR3 is 13 amino acids. The complete variable domain, with remaining parts taken from reference TRBV28 and TRBJ1-1, reads DVKVTQSSRYLVKRTGEKVFLECVQDMDHENMFWYRQDPGLGLRLIYFSYDVKMKEKGDIPEGYSVSREKKERFSLILESASTNQTSMYLCASSPAKNTEAFFGQGTRLTVV.